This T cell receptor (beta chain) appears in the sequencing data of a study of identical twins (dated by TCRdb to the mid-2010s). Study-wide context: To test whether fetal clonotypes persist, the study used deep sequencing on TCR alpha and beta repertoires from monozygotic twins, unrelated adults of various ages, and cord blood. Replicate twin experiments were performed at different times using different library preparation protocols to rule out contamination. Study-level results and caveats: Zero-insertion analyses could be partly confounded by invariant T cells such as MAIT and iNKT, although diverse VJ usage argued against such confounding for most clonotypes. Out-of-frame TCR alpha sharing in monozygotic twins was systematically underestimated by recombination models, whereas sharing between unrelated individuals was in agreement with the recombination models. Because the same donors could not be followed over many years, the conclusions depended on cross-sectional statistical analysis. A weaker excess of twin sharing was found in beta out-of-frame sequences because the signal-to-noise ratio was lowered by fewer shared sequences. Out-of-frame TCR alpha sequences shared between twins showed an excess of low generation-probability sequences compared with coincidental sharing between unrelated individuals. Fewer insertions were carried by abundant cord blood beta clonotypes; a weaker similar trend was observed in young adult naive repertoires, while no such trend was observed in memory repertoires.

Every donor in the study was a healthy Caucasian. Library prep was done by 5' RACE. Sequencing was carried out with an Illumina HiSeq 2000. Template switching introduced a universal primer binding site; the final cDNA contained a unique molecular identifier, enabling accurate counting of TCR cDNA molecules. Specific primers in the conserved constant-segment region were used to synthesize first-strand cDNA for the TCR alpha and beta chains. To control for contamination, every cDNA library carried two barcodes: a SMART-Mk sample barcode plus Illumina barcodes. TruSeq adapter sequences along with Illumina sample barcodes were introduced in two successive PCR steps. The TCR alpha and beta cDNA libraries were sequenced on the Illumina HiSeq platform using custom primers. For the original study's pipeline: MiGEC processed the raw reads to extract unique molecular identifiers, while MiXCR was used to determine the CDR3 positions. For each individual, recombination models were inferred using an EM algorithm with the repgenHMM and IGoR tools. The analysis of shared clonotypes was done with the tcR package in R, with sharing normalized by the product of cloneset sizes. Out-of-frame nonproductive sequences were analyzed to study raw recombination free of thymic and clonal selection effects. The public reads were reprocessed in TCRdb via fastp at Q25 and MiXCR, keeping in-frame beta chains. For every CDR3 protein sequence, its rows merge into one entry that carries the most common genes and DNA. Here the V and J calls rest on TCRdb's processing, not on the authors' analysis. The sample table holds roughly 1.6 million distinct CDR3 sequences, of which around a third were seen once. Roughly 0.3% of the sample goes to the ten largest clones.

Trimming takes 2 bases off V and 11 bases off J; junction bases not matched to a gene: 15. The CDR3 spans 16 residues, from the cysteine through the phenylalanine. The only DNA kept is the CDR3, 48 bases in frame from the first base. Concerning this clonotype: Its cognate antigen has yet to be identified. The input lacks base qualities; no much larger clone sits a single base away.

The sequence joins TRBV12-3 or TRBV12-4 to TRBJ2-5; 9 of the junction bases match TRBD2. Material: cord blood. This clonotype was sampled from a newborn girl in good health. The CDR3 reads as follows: CASSLLVWGLADGQYF. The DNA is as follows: TGTGCCAGCAGTTTATTGGTTTGGGGACTAGCTGACGGGCAGTACTTC.